What follows are 15 T cell receptor beta chains derived from one specimen sequenced in a study of blood T cell repertoires in COVID-19. Clones were read by immunoSEQ multiplex PCR, and TCRdb kept only the in-frame ones, dropping some. The table has approximately 440,000 clones, approximately 88% seen once. The specimen sequenced was peripheral blood. The receptors here all came from a woman in her 50s with COVID-19, enrolled during active disease.

The chain has TRBV5-4 and TRBJ2-3; the match to TRBD1 covers 11 bases. CDR1 and CDR2 from the germline V gene are SGHNT and YYREEE (reference sequence). The CDR3 is 16 residues long. Trimming cost V 3 bases and J 3 bases; bases outside gene matches: 6. CDR3 sequence: CASSSGQGARTDTQYF. DNA for the CDR3: TGTGCCAGCAGCTCCGGACAGGGGGCGCGGACAGATACGCAGTATTTT.

The chain is built from TRBV28 and TRBJ1-2; no clear D gene. The germline gives CDR1 MDHEN, CDR2 SYDVKM. The CDR3 is 15 amino acids. Trimming shortened V by 7 bases and J by 8 bases, and 23 bases separated the two germline ends. The CDR3 spells CASIIALSGAGGYTF. CDR3 in DNA: TGTGCCAGCATTATCGCCCTAAGCGGCGCGGGGGGCTACACCTTC.

The CDR3 nucleotides are TGTGCCACCCTGAGTCGAGGCCCCAATGAAAAACTGTTTTTT. It encodes CATLSRGPNEKLFF. The J gene is TRBJ1-4, the V gene TRBV19; D is ambiguous. V shed 10 bases and J shed 5 bases, with 17 bases lying between them. The CDR3 runs 14 residues. The germline V gene has CDR1 LNHDA and CDR2 SQIVND (reference sequence).

This clone was detected only once. The chain employs TRBV20-1 and TRBJ1-1; D not certain. This CDR3 contains 14 residues. CDR1 is DFQATT and CDR2 is SNEGSKA in the germline V gene (reference sequence). V gave up 3 bases and J gave up 1 base, with 12 bases separating them. The CDR3 sequence: CSASPDEGNTEAFF. The CDR3 coding sequence is TGCAGTGCTAGTCCCGATGAGGGGAACACTGAAGCTTTCTTT.

The chain links TRBV27 to TRBJ2-2, with 9 bases that match TRBD2. Germline V gene data show CDR1 as MNHEY and CDR2 as SMNVEV (reference sequence). The CDR3 is 16 amino acids. J lost 1 base, V lost 10 bases, and 10 bases had no gene match. CDR3 DNA sequence: TGTGCCACCGCCGCCAGACTAGCGGAGAACACCGGGGAGCTGTTTTTT. This translates into CATAARLAENTGELFF.

The chain couples TRBV5-1 to TRBJ2-3, with 10 bases aligning to TRBD2. V trimming: 1 base; J trimming: 5 bases; junction bases outside the gene matches: 16. Per the germline V gene, CDR1 is SGHRS and CDR2 is YFSETQ. The CDR3 consists of 19 residues. The CDR3 nucleotides are TGCGCCAGCAGCTTGACGCAGCGGGGGGGCCTTTCCCCCAGAGATACGCAGTATTTT. Residues: CASSLTQRGGLSPRDTQYF.

Note on this clone: A read error may produce the germline difference seen at one junction end. The V gene is TRBV5-5, the J gene TRBJ1-3; a weak D match, TRBD1 (5 bases). The germline V gene has CDR1 SGHKS and CDR2 YYEKEE (reference sequence). The CDR3 is 15 amino acids. The CDR3 is CASSLGQTSVNTIYF. The CDR3 coding sequence is TGTGCCAGCAGCTTGGGACAGACCTCTGTAAACACCATATATTTT. The complete variable domain, with remaining parts taken from reference TRBV5-5 and TRBJ1-3, reads DAGVTQSPTHLIKTRGQQVTLRCSPISGHKSVSWYQQVLGQGPQFIFQYYEKEERGRGNFPDRFSARQFPNYSSELNVNALLLGDSALYLCASSLGQTSVNTIYFGEGSWLTVV.

The J gene is TRBJ1-2, the V gene TRBV30; D remains ambiguous. This CDR3 has 12 amino acids. Trimming stripped 0 bases from V and 8 bases from J, with 10 bases between. Germline values: CDR1 GTSNPN, CDR2 SVGIG (reference sequence). The CDR3 here is CAWSVGGLGYTF. The CDR3 DNA reads TGTGCCTGGAGTGTAGGAGGGCTGGGCTACACCTTC.

J is TRBJ2-7 and V is TRBV13, with no clear D. The germline V gene encodes CDR1 PRHDT and CDR2 FYEKMQ (reference sequence). V was cut by 5 bases and J by 2 bases, with 16 bases left in between. The CDR3 is 15 amino acids. For the CDR3, the DNA is TGTGCCAGCAGCCCGCCAAGAGGAATCCCCTACGAGCAGTACTTC. Translated, it gives CASSPPRGIPYEQYF.

J is TRBJ1-1 and V is TRBV5-4; 7 nucleotides match TRBD1. The CDR3 totals 13 residues. The V gene's germline CDR1 is SGHNT and CDR2 YYREEE (reference sequence). J gave up 11 bases and V 4 bases, and 11 bases lay outside the gene matches. The CDR3: CASSRQTGEAAFF. CDR3 nucleotides: TGTGCCAGCAGCCGCCAAACAGGGGAAGCGGCTTTCTTT.

The table lists this clone with a count of one. This chain uses TRBV18 with TRBJ1-6; D call uncertain. The CDR3 loop spans 14 amino acids. From germline, CDR1 is KGHSH and CDR2 LQKENI. Trimming left V 3 bases short and J 6 bases short, with 9 bases between. The CDR3 DNA is TGTGCCAGCTCACCGGGAGGCATTAATTCACCCCTCCACTTT. It codes for CASSPGGINSPLHF.

This rearrangement joins TRBV5-1 to TRBJ2-7; 9 bases are a match to TRBD1. From germline, CDR1 is SGHRS and CDR2 YFSETQ. The CDR3 loop spans 16 amino acids. V shed 3 bases, J shed 2 bases, and the junction held 9 bases outside the gene matches. This CDR3 is CASSSQGQGGAYEQYF. CDR3 DNA sequence: TGCGCCAGCAGCTCCCAGGGACAGGGTGGCGCCTACGAGCAGTACTTC. Full variable domain (outside the CDR3, taken from reference TRBV5-1 and TRBJ2-7): KAGVTQTPRYLIKTRGQQVTLSCSPISGHRSVSWYQQTPGQGLQFLFEYFSETQRNKGNFPGRFSGRQFSNSRSEMNVSTLELGDSALYLCASSSQGQGGAYEQYFGPGTRLTVT.

The gene calls are TRBV5-4 and TRBJ2-7; 7 bases align to TRBD2. Germline loops: CDR1 SGHNT, CDR2 YYREEE (reference sequence). The CDR3 covers 17 residues. The trim removed 4 bases at V and 2 bases at J, leaving 15 bases unmatched. The CDR3 reads CASSNAYGGDRTYEQYF. CDR3 DNA: TGTGCCAGCAGCAACGCTTATGGGGGGGATCGAACCTACGAGCAGTACTTC.

The V and J genes are TRBV30 and TRBJ1-2; 9 nucleotides match TRBD1. Per the germline V gene, CDR1 is GTSNPN and CDR2 is SVGIG (reference sequence). Trimming at V came to 5 bases and at J to 4 bases, leaving 5 bases not matched to a gene. The CDR3 spans 13 residues. The CDR3 sequence: CAWADRGSYGYTF. CDR3 bases: TGTGCCTGGGCGGACAGGGGAAGCTATGGCTACACCTTC.

The CDR3 coding sequence is TGTGCCAGCAGTTACCGGGACAATCGGCAGCCCCAGCATTTT. Amino acid sequence: CASSYRDNRQPQHF. J is TRBJ1-5 and V is TRBV6-5, with D possibly being TRBD1 (6 bases). The germline V gene encodes CDR1 MNHEY and CDR2 SVGAGI. The ends were cut back, 2 bases at V and 7 bases at J, with 12 bases in the middle. The CDR3 contains 14 residues.